Below, 32 T cell receptor beta chains from the same sample are listed, as sequenced in a study. One entry per CDR3 protein, called by TCRdb with MiXCR from the 5' RACE reads. The data show 6,000 or so distinct CDR3 sequences, approximately 62% seen once. Input material: memory CD4+ T cells sorted from a lymph node. As for subset: memory CD4+ T cells, CD4+CD45RO+CD25-. These TCRs come from a female donor with breast cancer.

The chain has TRBV7-8 and TRBJ2-7; D gene ambiguous. This CDR3 is 11 amino acids long. V shed 5 bases and J shed 3 bases, with 5 bases lying between them. Germline assignment: CDR1 SGHVS and CDR2 FQNEAQ. The CDR3 region has the DNA TGTGCCAGCAGCCGATTCTACGAGCAGTACTTC. Translated, it gives CASSRFYEQYF.

This clonotype was recorded a few times. The gene calls are TRBV7-2 and TRBJ2-1, with 11 bases aligning to TRBD2. V trimming: 1 base; J trimming: 8 bases; junction bases outside the gene matches: 7. The CDR3 consists of 16 residues. Germline CDR1 SGHTA, CDR2 FQGNSA. The CDR3 protein is CASSLVSSGGWDEQFF. CDR3 DNA sequence: TGTGCCAGCAGCTTAGTCTCTAGCGGGGGGTGGGATGAGCAGTTCTTC. Together with reference TRBV7-2 and TRBJ2-1, the CDR3 gives the full variable domain: GAGVSQSPSNKVTEKGKDVELRCDPISGHTALYWYRQSLGQGLEFLIYFQGNSAPDKSGLPSDRFSAERTGGSVSTLTIQRTQQEDSAVYLCASSLVSSGGWDEQFFGPGTRLTVL.

This clonotype was seen a few times. The rearrangement links TRBV20-1 to TRBJ2-5, with D possibly being TRBD2 (5 bases). The CDR3 loop spans 15 amino acids. The V gene's germline CDR1 is DFQATT and CDR2 SNEGSKA (reference sequence). Trimming stripped 3 bases from V and 5 bases from J, with 19 bases between. The CDR3: CSASSAGRVGETQYF. The CDR3 DNA sequence: TGCAGTGCTAGTTCCGCGGGTAGAGTGGGGGAGACCCAGTACTTC.

In this sample, this clonotype turned up a few times. The chain uses TRBV10-3 and TRBJ2-7; 8 bases agree with TRBD2. Germline CDR1 and CDR2: ENHRY and SYGVKD. Losses at the gene ends were 6 bases for V and 3 bases for J; bases not matched to a gene: 10. This CDR3 is built from 15 residues. The CDR3 reads CAISKLSGTSYEQYF. DNA for the CDR3: TGTGCCATCAGCAAATTGTCCGGGACTAGCTACGAGCAGTACTTC.

This rearrangement joins TRBV15 to TRBJ1-1; D is undetermined. Germline-derived CDR1 and CDR2 are LNHNV and YYDKDF (reference sequence). The germline V and J ends were trimmed by 3 bases and 4 bases, with 15 bases remaining between them. This CDR3 has 15 residues. The CDR3 sequence is CATSRDLGGPTEAFF. The CDR3 DNA reads TGTGCCACCAGCAGGGACCTGGGTGGACCCACTGAAGCTTTCTTT. Based on the CDR3 plus reference TRBV15 and TRBJ1-1, the full variable domain is DAMVIQNPRYQVTQFGKPVTLSCSQTLNHNVMYWYQQKSSQAPKLLFHYYDKDFNNEADTPDNFQSRRPNTSFCFLDIRSPGLGDTAMYLCATSRDLGGPTEAFFGQGTRLTVV.

By share of the sample, this clonotype is large. The chain is built from TRBV20-1 and TRBJ1-2; 8 bases agree with TRBD1. V was pared by 2 bases and J by 3 bases, with 11 bases of the junction left unmatched. The CDR3 length is 16 residues. Germline V gene lookup returns CDR1 DFQATT and CDR2 SNEGSKA (reference sequence). This chain's CDR3 is CSARNPGTGRDYGYTF. CDR3 sequence (DNA): TGCAGTGCTAGAAACCCTGGGACAGGTCGTGACTATGGCTACACCTTC.

This chain links TRBV7-2 with TRBJ1-5; D is unresolved. Germline lookup yields CDR1 SGHTA and CDR2 FQGNSA. V lost 2 bases, J lost 8 bases, and 10 bases lay in between. The CDR3 length is 13 residues. The CDR3 bases are TGTGCCAGCAGCTTAATCCAATTCGAGCCCCAGCATTTT. Translating it yields CASSLIQFEPQHF.

This chain joins TRBV29-1 and TRBJ2-3; D not resolved. The CDR3 is made up of 12 amino acids. CDR1 SQVTM and CDR2 ANQGSEA come from the germline V gene. CDR3 coding DNA: TGCAGTGCGACCCGAGACTTGCCCCCGCAGTATTTT. As protein: CSATRDLPPQYF.

The chain links TRBV10-3 to TRBJ2-2, with a weak D call TRBD2 (5 bases). Germline CDR1 and CDR2: ENHRY and SYGVKD. The CDR3 covers 13 residues. The V gene lost 10 bases and the J gene lost 3 bases, with 12 bases spanning the gap. This chain's CDR3 is CATNMGDTGELFF. DNA for the CDR3: TGTGCCACCAACATGGGAGACACCGGGGAGCTGTTTTTT.

The rearrangement joins TRBV20-1 to TRBJ1-1; a possible D gene is TRBD1 (5 bases). V dropped 3 bases and J dropped 1 base, with 9 bases sitting between them. The CDR3 is 13 residues long. CDR1 is DFQATT and CDR2 is SNEGSKA in the germline V gene (reference sequence). CDR3 sequence: CSASRDRNTEAFF. The CDR3 region has the DNA TGCAGTGCTAGCCGGGACCGGAACACTGAAGCTTTCTTT.

Notes on this clonotype: One base away lies a much larger clone, so this may be a sequencing read error. The chain has TRBV7-3 and TRBJ2-1; TRBD2 matches at 8 bases. CDR3 length: 17 residues. V lost 5 bases to trimming and J lost 5 bases; unmatched junction nucleotides: 14. Germline CDR1 is SGHTA and CDR2 is FQGTGA. The CDR3 DNA follows: TGTGCCAGCAGCGCGAAATCGGGACTAGTGGGGCACAATGAGCAGTTCTTC. Protein product: CASSAKSGLVGHNEQFF.

This clonotype turned up a few times. The chain recombines TRBV29-1 with TRBJ2-5, with D possibly being TRBD2 (6 bases). V was shortened by 6 bases and J by 4 bases, with 12 bases between the two germline ends. CDR3 size: 12 residues. The germline CDR1 and CDR2 sequences are SQVTM and ANQGSEA. CDR3 in DNA: TGCAGCGTCGCCGGGAGCGGAGAGACCCAGTACTTC. Encoded protein: CSVAGSGETQYF.

V gene TRBV10-3 combines with J gene TRBJ2-1; the match to TRBD2 covers 8 bases. After removal of 3 bases from V and 2 bases from J, the junction contained 6 bases not matched to a gene. This CDR3 has 16 amino acids. Germline CDR1 is ENHRY and CDR2 is SYGVKD. This CDR3 is CAISEQAGVTYNEQFF. CDR3 bases: TGTGCCATCAGTGAACAAGCGGGGGTGACCTACAATGAGCAGTTCTTC.

This clonotype was recorded only once. J is TRBJ2-7 and V is TRBV20-1; TRBD2 is a possible D gene (5 bases). The CDR3 extends over 13 amino acids. Trimming removed 7 bases at V and 2 bases at J, with 15 bases between. Per the germline V gene, CDR1 is DFQATT and CDR2 is SNEGSKA (reference sequence). CDR3 amino acids: CSGVIATTYEQYF. The CDR3 DNA follows: TGCAGTGGGGTTATAGCGACAACCTACGAGCAGTACTTC.

In this sample, this clonotype turned up a few times. The chain joins TRBV12-3 or TRBV12-4 to TRBJ1-2; D is perhaps TRBD1 (5 bases). Trimming cost V 5 bases and J 8 bases, with 18 bases left between them. CDR3 length: 14 residues. The CDR3 bases are TGTGCCAGCAGTCGGGGGACGGTCTGGAGCGGCTACACCTTC. Protein: CASSRGTVWSGYTF.

CDR3 nucleotide sequence: TGTGCCAGCAGTTATGACTTGAGTCAAGAGACCCAGTACTTC. It codes for CASSYDLSQETQYF. J is TRBJ2-5 and V is TRBV6-6, with D hard to call. The length of the CDR3 is 14 residues. V was cut by 3 bases and J by 2 bases, with 10 bases left in between. CDR1 is MNHNY and CDR2 is SVGAGI in the germline V gene (reference sequence).

This clonotype was detected only a few times. The rearrangement links TRBV4-1 to TRBJ2-4; D is undetermined. CDR3 length equals 15 residues. Germline assignment: CDR1 MGHRA and CDR2 YSYEKL. V lost 0 bases, J lost 1 base, and 7 bases lay in between. The CDR3 is CASSQDAVAKNIQYF. CDR3 DNA sequence: TGCGCCAGCAGCCAAGACGCGGTGGCCAAAAACATTCAGTACTTC.

The chain is built from TRBV5-1 and TRBJ1-2; no reliable D call. The CDR3 totals 14 residues. Germline CDR1 is SGHRS and CDR2 is YFSETQ. Trimming took 0 bases from V and 4 from J, leaving 10 bases between them. The CDR3 loop reads CASSLETATYGYTF. The CDR3 nucleotides are TGCGCCAGCAGCTTGGAGACGGCCACCTATGGCTACACCTTC. The entire variable domain, with the rest obtained from reference TRBV5-1 and TRBJ1-2, is as follows: KAGVTQTPRYLIKTRGQQVTLSCSPISGHRSVSWYQQTPGQGLQFLFEYFSETQRNKGNFPGRFSGRQFSNSRSEMNVSTLELGDSALYLCASSLETATYGYTFGSGTRLTVV.

CDR3 coding DNA: TGTGCCATCAGTGAGTCCGCGGGGACATACAATGAGCAGTTCTTC. It encodes CAISESAGTYNEQFF. V gene TRBV10-3 combines with J gene TRBJ2-1, with D possibly being TRBD1 or TRBD2 (6 bases each). The V gene's germline CDR1 is ENHRY and CDR2 SYGVKD. V lost 0 bases and J lost 4, with 10 bases in between. This CDR3 has 15 amino acids.

This rearrangement joins TRBV9 to TRBJ1-2, with a possible D match to TRBD1 (5 bases). CDR3 size: 13 residues. Per the germline V gene, CDR1 is SGDLS and CDR2 is YYNGEE. V lost 0 bases and J 4 bases, leaving 7 bases between the germline ends. CDR3 protein: CASSVDGGYGYTF. CDR3 coding DNA: TGTGCCAGCAGCGTAGATGGGGGCTATGGCTACACCTTC.

The chain uses TRBV5-1 and TRBJ2-1, with 11 positions matching TRBD2. The CDR3 consists of 16 residues. Germline lookup yields CDR1 SGHRS and CDR2 YFSETQ. The J segment lost 5 bases and the V segment lost 2 bases, leaving 6 bases of the junction unmatched. The CDR3: CASSLLAGVENNEQFF. The CDR3 nucleotides read TGCGCCAGCAGCTTACTAGCGGGAGTGGAGAACAATGAGCAGTTCTTC.

The rearrangement links TRBV5-6 to TRBJ1-2, with D hard to call. Trimming pared 4 bases from V and 4 bases from J, leaving 14 bases between. Germline assignment: CDR1 SGHDT and CDR2 YYEEEE. This CDR3 region has 14 residues. CDR3 bases: TGTGCCAGCAGCCCAATGGACTCCTTCTATGGCTACACCTTC. Translation: CASSPMDSFYGYTF. Full variable domain (outside the CDR3, taken from reference TRBV5-6 and TRBJ1-2): DAGVTQSPTHLIKTRGQQVTLRCSPKSGHDTVSWYQQALGQGPQFIFQYYEEEERQRGNFPDRFSGHQFPNYSSELNVNALLLGDSALYLCASSPMDSFYGYTFGSGTRLTVV.

This chain links TRBV7-3 with TRBJ2-1; D remains ambiguous. CDR1 is SGHTA and CDR2 is FQGTGA in the germline V gene. This CDR3 region has 13 residues. Trimming stripped 1 base from V and 6 bases from J, with 7 bases between. The CDR3 region is CASSLNWSNEQFF. The CDR3 DNA reads TGTGCCAGCAGCTTAAATTGGAGCAATGAGCAGTTCTTC. Full variable domain (rest looked up from reference TRBV7-3 and TRBJ2-1): GAGVSQTPSNKVTEKGKYVELRCDPISGHTALYWYRQSLGQGPEFLIYFQGTGAADDSGLPNDRFFAVRPEGSVSTLKIQRTERGDSAVYLCASSLNWSNEQFFGPGTRLTVL.

The chain joins TRBV7-9 to TRBJ1-2, with TRBD1 matching 7 bases. There are 15 residues in the CDR3. CDR1 and CDR2 from the germline V gene are SEHNR and FQNEAQ (reference sequence). The V gene end was trimmed by 8 bases and the J gene end by 4 bases; junction bases not matched to a gene: 13. CDR3 protein: CASGPQTGYGYGYTF. CDR3 nucleotide sequence: TGTGCCAGCGGCCCCCAGACAGGGTACGGCTATGGCTACACCTTC.

This chain's CDR3 is CASRSTGDLGETQYF. The CDR3 region has the DNA TGTGCCAGCAGGTCGACAGGGGATCTGGGAGAGACCCAGTACTTC. The V call is TRBV6-6, the J call TRBJ2-5; 8 positions match TRBD1. The CDR3 has 15 residues. Losses at the gene ends were 6 bases for V and 4 bases for J; bases not matched to a gene: 10. Germline-derived CDR1 and CDR2 are MNHNY and SVGAGI (reference sequence).

The gene calls are TRBV7-3 and TRBJ1-1; D uncertain. Germline values: CDR1 SGHTA, CDR2 FQGTGA. The CDR3 spans 13 residues. V was pared by 4 bases and J by 5 bases, with 11 bases between. Here the CDR3 reads CASSSFLDTEAFF. CDR3 nucleotides: TGTGCCAGCAGCTCCTTTCTAGATACTGAAGCTTTCTTT.

This clonotype showed up just once. A read error is possible here, since a much larger clone lies one base away. The V call is TRBV20-1, the J call TRBJ1-5; 10 bases agree with TRBD1. Germline loops: CDR1 DFQATT, CDR2 SNEGSKA (reference sequence). There are 13 residues in the CDR3. CDR3 region: CSASGQGNQSQHF. The DNA for the CDR3 is TGCAGTGCGTCGGGACAGGGGAATCAGTCCCAGCATTTT.

Remarks on this clonotype: Relative to the germline gene, one junction end is altered; a read error may explain this. The chain carries TRBV4-2 and TRBJ2-7; D remains ambiguous. This CDR3 is built from 14 residues. Germline V gives CDR1 LGHNA, CDR2 YNFKEQ. The CDR3 nucleotides read TGTGCCAGCAGCAAAGATAGGGTCTCCTACGAGCAGTACTTC. Translating it yields CASSKDRVSYEQYF.

This clonotype was seen more than once but under ten times. The chain is built from TRBV5-1 and TRBJ2-5; D gene uncertain. V was shortened by 4 bases and J by 5 bases, with 12 bases between the two germline ends. Per germline, CDR1 SGHRS and CDR2 YFSETQ. The CDR3 has 13 amino acids. The CDR3 sequence: CASSADFGETQYF. In DNA form, the CDR3 reads TGCGCCAGCAGCGCCGACTTTGGGGAGACCCAGTACTTC.

The chain couples TRBV29-1 to TRBJ2-5; possibly TRBD1 or TRBD2 for D (5 bases each). The ends were cut back, 4 bases at V and 3 bases at J, with 9 bases in the middle. The CDR3 has 12 amino acids. Germline V lookup: CDR1 SQVTM, CDR2 ANQGSEA. The CDR3 protein is CSVGDGEETQYF. As DNA, the CDR3 is TGCAGCGTTGGGGACGGGGAAGAGACCCAGTACTTC.

With respect to this clonotype: Since a much larger clone is just one base distant, this may be a read error. The chain uses TRBV29-1 and TRBJ2-5; possibly TRBD2 for D (5 bases). The germline V and J ends were trimmed by 6 bases and 9 bases, with 20 bases remaining between them. CDR1 and CDR2 from the germline V gene are SQVTM and ANQGSEA. CDR3 length: 13 amino acids. DNA of the CDR3: TGCAGCGTCCTGAGGGCCGGGAAGGTGGCCCAGTACTTC. Protein: CSVLRAGKVAQYF.

V and J are TRBV5-1 and TRBJ1-2; D perhaps matches TRBD1 (5 bases). In germline, CDR1 is SGHRS, CDR2 YFSETQ. This CDR3 spans 15 amino acids. The germline V and J ends were trimmed by 4 bases and 4 bases, with 17 bases remaining between them. The CDR3 region is CASSDRDGKGYGYTF. The CDR3 DNA follows: TGCGCCAGCAGCGACCGGGACGGAAAAGGCTATGGCTACACCTTC. Full variable domain (rest looked up from reference TRBV5-1 and TRBJ1-2): KAGVTQTPRYLIKTRGQQVTLSCSPISGHRSVSWYQQTPGQGLQFLFEYFSETQRNKGNFPGRFSGRQFSNSRSEMNVSTLELGDSALYLCASSDRDGKGYGYTFGSGTRLTVV.